The rows below give T cell receptor beta chains drawn from one sample of a study of beta chain features in type 1 diabetes. Using immunoSEQ multiplex PCR, the repertoire was profiled, and TCRdb retains in-frame clones only, with some absent. Among 300,000 or so clones listed, about a tenth were seen once. The specimen sequenced was central memory CD4+ T cells from blood. These TCRs come from a man aged 25-45 years with type 1 diabetes. The CDR3 runs from the conserved cysteine through the conserved F or W. A D gene is named only where the DNA matches it firmly. Clone size appears in some rows only: once, few, many, or a class for an expanded clone.

few	TRBV10-2	.	TRBJ1-1	TGCGCCACCGGACAGACAAACACTGAAGCTTTCTTT	CATGQTNTEAFF
.	TRBV29-1	.	TRBJ2-2	TGCAGCGTTGAAGGGGGGTTGCGCACCGGGGAGCTGTTTTTT	CSVEGGLRTGELFF
.	TRBV5-1	.	TRBJ2-3	TGCGCCAGCAGCTTGCGGCAGGAGTTGGATACGCAGTATTTT	CASSLRQELDTQYF
few	TRBV5-1	TRBD2	TRBJ2-2	TGCGCCAGCAGCCCAACCGGGACTACGAACACCGGGGAGCTGTTTTTT	CASSPTGTTNTGELFF
few	TRBV4-2	.	TRBJ2-7	TGTGCCAGCAGCCAAGACGCAAGGACGGTCTACGAGCAGTACTTC	CASSQDARTVYEQYF
few	TRBV18	TRBD2	TRBJ2-1	TGTGCCAGCTCCCCCACCCGGGGGGGCCTCGATGAGCAGTTCTTC	CASSPTRGGLDEQFF
.	TRBV29-1	.	TRBJ1-1	TGCAGCGTTGTTGGCCGGGACCGCGAAGCTTTCTTT	CSVVGRDREAFF
many	TRBV28	.	TRBJ1-2	TGTGCCAGCTCGCAGGGAGTTGGGTTCGGCTACACCTTC	CASSQGVGFGYTF
few	TRBV30	TRBD2	TRBJ2-3	TGTGCCTGTCCTTCTAGCGGGGGGGCCACAGATACGCAGTATTTT	CACPSSGGATDTQYF
few	TRBV7-2	TRBD2	TRBJ2-3	TGTGCCAGCAGCTTAGCGGCTAGCGGGGGCCTAGATACGCAGTATTTT	CASSLAASGGLDTQYF
few	TRBV19	.	TRBJ1-1	TGTGCCAGTAGTATGGAACACTCCATGAACACTGAAGCTTTCTTT	CASSMEHSMNTEAFF
few	TRBV5-1	.	TRBJ2-5	TGCGCCAGCAGCTTGGCCCCTGGGACCTCGGGGACCCAGTACTTC	CASSLAPGTSGTQYF